This T cell receptor beta chain was recovered during a study of cytomegalovirus exposure and HLA in healthy donors. The CDR3 extends over 14 amino acids. J was trimmed by 8 bases and V by 7 bases; bases with no gene match: 13. Germline V CDR1 and CDR2: MNHNS, SASEGT. TCRdb's table, derived via immunoSEQ multiplex PCR, lists solely in-frame clones and lacks some. The sample shows 130,000 to 150,000 clones, roughly 87% of them seen only once. J is TRBJ1-2 and V is TRBV6-1, with 7 bases matching TRBD1. Sequenced material: PBMCs. This receptor was taken from a man aged 18 to 30 in good health and CMV-seropositive. The CDR3 reads CASNPGEGAKGYTF. CDR3 in DNA: TGTGCCAGCAACCCCGGTGAGGGGGCGAAAGGCTACACCTTC.